This T cell receptor (beta chain) was recorded in a study of identical twins. General study findings and limits: High-abundance cord blood beta clonotypes had fewer insertions; memory repertoires showed none.

A universal primer site was incorporated via template switching, and the cDNA contained unique molecular identifiers. TCRdb ran MiXCR on the 5' RACE reads and lists one entry per CDR3 protein. The table lists fewer than 250,000 distinct CDR3 sequences, around 7.6% of them singletons. This clonotype was seen at least ten times. Its target is not known. V was trimmed by 2 bases and J by 4 bases, leaving 35 bases between them. There are 22 residues in the CDR3. CDR1 is SGHRS, CDR2 YFSETQ, per germline. These data were also filed under a second study, of yellow fever vaccine responses in identical twins. That work contributes: Each twin's T cell response to the vaccine was reported to look partly convergent and partly personalized.

The sample consisted of CD8+ T cells sorted from blood. The V call is TRBV5-1, the J call TRBJ2-3; no clear D gene. The clonotype comes from a woman younger than 35 in good health. The CDR3 protein is CASSFPAVIRAHLSSTADTQYF. CDR3 DNA: TGCGCCAGCAGCTTCCCGGCGGTAATTAGAGCCCACTTGAGCAGCACAGCAGATACGCAGTATTTT.